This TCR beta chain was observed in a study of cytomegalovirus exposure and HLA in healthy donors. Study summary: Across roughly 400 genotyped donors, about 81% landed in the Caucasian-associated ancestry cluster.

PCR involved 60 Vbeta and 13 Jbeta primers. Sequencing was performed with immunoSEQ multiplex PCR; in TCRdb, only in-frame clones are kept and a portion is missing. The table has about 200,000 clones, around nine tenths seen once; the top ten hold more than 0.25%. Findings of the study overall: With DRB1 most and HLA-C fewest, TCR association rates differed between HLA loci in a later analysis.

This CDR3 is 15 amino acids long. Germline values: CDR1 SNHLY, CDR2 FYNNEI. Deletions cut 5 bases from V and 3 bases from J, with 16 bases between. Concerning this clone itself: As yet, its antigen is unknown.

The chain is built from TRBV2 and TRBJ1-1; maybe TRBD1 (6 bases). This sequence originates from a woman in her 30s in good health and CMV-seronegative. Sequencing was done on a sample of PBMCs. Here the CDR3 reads CASSRSRGWDTEAFF. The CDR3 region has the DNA TGTGCCAGCAGTAGATCCAGGGGTTGGGACACTGAAGCTTTCTTT. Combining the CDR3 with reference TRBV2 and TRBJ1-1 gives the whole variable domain EPEVTQTPSHQVTQMGQEVILRCVPISNHLYFYWYRQILGQKVEFLVSFYNNEISEKSEIFDDQFSVERPDGSNFTLKIRSTKLEDSAMYFCASSRSRGWDTEAFFGQGTRLTVV.